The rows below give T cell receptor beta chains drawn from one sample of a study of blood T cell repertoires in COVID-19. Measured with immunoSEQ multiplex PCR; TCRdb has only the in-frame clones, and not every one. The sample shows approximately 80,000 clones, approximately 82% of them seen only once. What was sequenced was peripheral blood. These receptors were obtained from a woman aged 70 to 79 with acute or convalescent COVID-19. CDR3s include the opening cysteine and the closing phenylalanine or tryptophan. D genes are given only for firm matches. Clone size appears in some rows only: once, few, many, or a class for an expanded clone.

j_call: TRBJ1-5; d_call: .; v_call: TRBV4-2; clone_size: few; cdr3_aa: CASSQDYVRGRDQPQHF; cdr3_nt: TGTGCCAGCAGCCAAGATTATGTGAGAGGGAGAGATCAGCCCCAGCATTTT
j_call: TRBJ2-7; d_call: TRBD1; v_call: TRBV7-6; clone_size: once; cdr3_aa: CASSLGQGAYEQYF; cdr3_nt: TGTGCCAGCAGCTTAGGACAGGGGGCCTACGAGCAGTACTTC
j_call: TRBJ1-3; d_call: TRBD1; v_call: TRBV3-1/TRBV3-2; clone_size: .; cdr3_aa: CASRQGVGNTIYF; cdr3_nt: TGTGCCAGCAGGCAGGGGGTTGGAAACACCATATATTTT
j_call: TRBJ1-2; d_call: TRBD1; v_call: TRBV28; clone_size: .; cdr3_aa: CASRLKPGTAYGYTF; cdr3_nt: TGTGCCAGCAGGTTAAAACCCGGGACAGCGTATGGCTACACCTTC
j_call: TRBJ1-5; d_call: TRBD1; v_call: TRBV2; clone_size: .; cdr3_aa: CASTPGGGTEDGPQHF; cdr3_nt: TGTGCCAGCACCCCAGGGGGCGGGACAGAGGATGGGCCCCAGCATTTT
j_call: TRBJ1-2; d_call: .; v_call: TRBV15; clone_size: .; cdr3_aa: CATSRSLLLTADYGYTF; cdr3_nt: TGTGCCACCAGCAGATCTCTACTACTGACAGCAGACTATGGCTACACCTTC
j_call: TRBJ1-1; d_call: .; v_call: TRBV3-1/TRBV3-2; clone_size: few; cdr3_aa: CASSQLGLNTEAFF; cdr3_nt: TGTGCCAGCAGCCAATTGGGCCTGAACACTGAAGCTTTCTTT
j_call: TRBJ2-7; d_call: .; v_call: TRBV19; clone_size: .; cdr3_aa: CATSTWGNHYEQYF; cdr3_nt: TGTGCCACCTCAACGTGGGGCAACCACTACGAGCAGTACTTC
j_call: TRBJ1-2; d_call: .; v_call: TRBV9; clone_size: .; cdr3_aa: CASSLGPTNYGYTF; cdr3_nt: TGTGCCAGCAGCTTAGGACCGACAAACTATGGCTACACCTTC
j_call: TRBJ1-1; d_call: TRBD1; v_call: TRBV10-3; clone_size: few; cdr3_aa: CAISGTGGTEAFF; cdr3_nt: TGTGCCATCAGTGGGACAGGGGGCACTGAAGCTTTCTTT
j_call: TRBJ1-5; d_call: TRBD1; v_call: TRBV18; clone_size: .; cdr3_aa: CASSPLGQGDQPQHF; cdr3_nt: TGTGCCAGCTCACCACTGGGACAGGGAGATCAGCCCCAGCATTTT
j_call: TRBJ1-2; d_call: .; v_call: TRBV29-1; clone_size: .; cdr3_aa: CSVILQGSYGYTF; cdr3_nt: TGCAGCGTTATACTACAGGGTAGCTATGGCTACACCTTC
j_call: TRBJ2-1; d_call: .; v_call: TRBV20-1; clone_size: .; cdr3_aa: CSAWTSNEQFF; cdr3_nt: TGCAGTGCGTGGACAAGCAATGAGCAGTTCTTC
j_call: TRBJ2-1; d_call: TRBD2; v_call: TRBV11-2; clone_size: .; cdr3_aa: CASSLDSGLSSYNEQFF; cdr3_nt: TGTGCCAGCAGCTTAGATAGCGGGCTTAGCTCCTACAATGAGCAGTTCTTC
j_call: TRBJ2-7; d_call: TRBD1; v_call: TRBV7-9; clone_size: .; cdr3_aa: CASSSDPTGYEQYF; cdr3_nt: TGTGCCAGCAGCTCTGACCCGACAGGGTATGAGCAGTACTTC